These T cell receptor beta chains were read from a single sample in a study of breast tumors, draining lymph nodes, adjacent tissues. A single record per CDR3 protein comes from TCRdb applying MiXCR to the multiplex PCR reads. The sample consists of about 130,000 distinct CDR3 sequences, 21% of them appearing once. Input material: axillary lymph node tissue. The receptors shown here come from a female donor with breast cancer. Some clones in this sample may be carry-over from other donors' samples. CDR3s include the opening cysteine and the closing phenylalanine or tryptophan. The order of the fields is V gene, D gene, J gene, clone size, CDR3 length, CDR3 DNA, CDR3 protein. A D gene is named only where the DNA matches it firmly. Part of the rows lack a size; the others show once, few, many or a class for expanded clones.

V gene: TRBV7-8
D gene: TRBD2
J gene: TRBJ2-1
clone size: many
CDR3 length: 16
CDR3 DNA: TGTGCCAGCAGCAGTGGGACTAGCGGCTCCTACAATGAGCAGTTCTTC
CDR3 protein: CASSSGTSGSYNEQFF

V gene: TRBV6-1
D gene: TRBD2
J gene: TRBJ2-3
clone size: many
CDR3 length: 15
CDR3 DNA: TGTGCCAGCAGTCCCACTAGCGGAACATTGGGTACGCAGTATTTT
CDR3 protein: CASSPTSGTLGTQYF

V gene: TRBV19
D gene: -
J gene: TRBJ1-5
clone size: few
CDR3 length: 18
CDR3 DNA: TGTGCCAGTAGTATTCAGGGGCAGGGAGGGAGCAGCAATCAGCCCCAGCATTTT
CDR3 protein: CASSIQGQGGSSNQPQHF

V gene: TRBV7-9
D gene: -
J gene: TRBJ1-2
clone size: many
CDR3 length: 15
CDR3 DNA: TGTGCCAGCAGCCACGAGGGAGGGCCTAACTATGGCTACACCTTC
CDR3 protein: CASSHEGGPNYGYTF

V gene: TRBV7-2
D gene: -
J gene: TRBJ1-1
clone size: once
CDR3 length: 15
CDR3 DNA: TGTGCCAGCAGCCCAAGTCCCATACAGGTTGCTGAAGCTTTCTTT
CDR3 protein: CASSPSPIQVAEAFF

V gene: TRBV6-1
D gene: -
J gene: TRBJ2-4
clone size: -
CDR3 length: 14
CDR3 DNA: TGTGCCAGCAGTGAAGTACGGTCTAAAAACATTCAGTACTTC
CDR3 protein: CASSEVRSKNIQYF

V gene: TRBV24-1
D gene: TRBD1
J gene: TRBJ1-1
clone size: -
CDR3 length: 12
CDR3 DNA: TGTGCCACCAGTGATTTACAGGGGGAAGCTTTCTTT
CDR3 protein: CATSDLQGEAFF

V gene: TRBV19
D gene: TRBD2
J gene: TRBJ2-7
clone size: many
CDR3 length: 15
CDR3 DNA: TGTGCCAGTAGTATGGGCGGACTAGCGGGAGACGAGCAGTACTTC
CDR3 protein: CASSMGGLAGDEQYF

V gene: TRBV7-2
D gene: -
J gene: TRBJ2-1
clone size: many
CDR3 length: 14
CDR3 DNA: TGTGCCACCCAGAGGATAGGTCCCTACAATGAGCAGTTCTTC
CDR3 protein: CATQRIGPYNEQFF

V gene: TRBV28
D gene: -
J gene: TRBJ2-1
clone size: few
CDR3 length: 15
CDR3 DNA: TGTGCCAGCATGGATGTCCCAACCTCCTACAATGAGCAGTTCTTC
CDR3 protein: CASMDVPTSYNEQFF

V gene: TRBV27
D gene: -
J gene: TRBJ2-7
clone size: -
CDR3 length: 15
CDR3 DNA: TGTGCCAGCAGTTCGACTGCGTCGGGCTCCTACGAGCAGTACTTC
CDR3 protein: CASSSTASGSYEQYF

V gene: TRBV5-4
D gene: TRBD2
J gene: TRBJ2-3
clone size: many
CDR3 length: 15
CDR3 DNA: TGTGCCAGCAGCCTGCTCGGGAGGGCCGGAGATACGCAGTATTTT
CDR3 protein: CASSLLGRAGDTQYF

V gene: TRBV7-3
D gene: TRBD1
J gene: TRBJ1-2
clone size: many
CDR3 length: 17
CDR3 DNA: TGTGCCAGCAGCTTAGAGGGGCCAGGGACAGGGCGAAGCGGCTACACCTTC
CDR3 protein: CASSLEGPGTGRSGYTF

V gene: TRBV28
D gene: -
J gene: TRBJ2-3
clone size: many
CDR3 length: 14
CDR3 DNA: TGTGCCAGCAGGAGACTTCTCCCAGGAGATACGCAGTATTTT
CDR3 protein: CASRRLLPGDTQYF

V gene: TRBV4-1
D gene: -
J gene: TRBJ2-3
clone size: many
CDR3 length: 15
CDR3 DNA: TGCGCCAGCAGCCAGGGGTCATCTGGCACAGATACGCAGTATTTT
CDR3 protein: CASSQGSSGTDTQYF

V gene: TRBV7-9
D gene: -
J gene: TRBJ2-1
clone size: many
CDR3 length: 12
CDR3 DNA: TGTGCCAGCAGCTCCATGGGGAATGAGCAGTTCTTC
CDR3 protein: CASSSMGNEQFF

V gene: TRBV27
D gene: -
J gene: TRBJ2-1
clone size: many
CDR3 length: 13
CDR3 DNA: TGTGCCAGCAGCTTGGGGGAATACAATGAGCAGTTCTTC
CDR3 protein: CASSLGEYNEQFF

V gene: TRBV7-2
D gene: -
J gene: TRBJ2-1
clone size: many
CDR3 length: 11
CDR3 DNA: TGTGCCAGCAGCAACCGGGACGGGCCGTTCTTC
CDR3 protein: CASSNRDGPFF

V gene: TRBV3-1
D gene: -
J gene: TRBJ2-3
clone size: many
CDR3 length: 14
CDR3 DNA: TGTGCCAGCAGCCACAACGGGGGGCAAGATACGCAGTATTTT
CDR3 protein: CASSHNGGQDTQYF

V gene: TRBV19
D gene: -
J gene: TRBJ1-1
clone size: -
CDR3 length: 17
CDR3 DNA: TGTGCCAGTAGTAAACGGGACGGACAGTCGAGGTACACTGAAGCTTTCTTT
CDR3 protein: CASSKRDGQSRYTEAFF

V gene: TRBV2
D gene: -
J gene: TRBJ2-1
clone size: many
CDR3 length: 18
CDR3 DNA: TGTGCCAGCAGTGTCTTCATTTTGGGGGTAAGCTCCTACAATGAGCAGTTCTTC
CDR3 protein: CASSVFILGVSSYNEQFF

V gene: TRBV13
D gene: -
J gene: TRBJ2-1
clone size: many
CDR3 length: 11
CDR3 DNA: TGTGCCATCGGAGGTGGGGATGAGCAGTTCTTC
CDR3 protein: CAIGGGDEQFF

V gene: TRBV6-6
D gene: -
J gene: TRBJ1-4
clone size: -
CDR3 length: 13
CDR3 DNA: TGTGCCAGCAGACGGCCGGGGTTTGAAAAACTGTTTTTT
CDR3 protein: CASRRPGFEKLFF

V gene: TRBV5-8
D gene: -
J gene: TRBJ1-5
clone size: -
CDR3 length: 16
CDR3 DNA: TGTGCCAGCAGCTTTCCGGGACAAAAGCGGGATCAGCCCCAGCATTTT
CDR3 protein: CASSFPGQKRDQPQHF

V gene: TRBV7-9
D gene: -
J gene: TRBJ1-1
clone size: -
CDR3 length: 13
CDR3 DNA: TGTGCCAGCAGCTTAGTAACGACACTTGAAGCTTTCTTT
CDR3 protein: CASSLVTTLEAFF

V gene: TRBV7-3
D gene: -
J gene: TRBJ2-1
clone size: many
CDR3 length: 16
CDR3 DNA: TGTGCCAGCATTCCAAGGTCATGGGGCTCCTACAATGAGCAGTTCTTC
CDR3 protein: CASIPRSWGSYNEQFF

V gene: TRBV12-3/TRBV12-4
D gene: -
J gene: TRBJ2-7
clone size: many
CDR3 length: 14
CDR3 DNA: TGTGCCAGCAGTTTCCTTGGGGGGCGAAACGAGCAGTACTTC
CDR3 protein: CASSFLGGRNEQYF

V gene: TRBV5-4
D gene: -
J gene: TRBJ2-1
clone size: many
CDR3 length: 13
CDR3 DNA: TGTGCCAGCAGTAGGGGGGTGAACAATGAGCAGTTCTTC
CDR3 protein: CASSRGVNNEQFF

V gene: TRBV5-5
D gene: -
J gene: TRBJ1-3
clone size: many
CDR3 length: 18
CDR3 DNA: TGTGCCAGCAGCTTATCGGGTTTGGAGAGGGCCGCTCGAAACACCATATATTTT
CDR3 protein: CASSLSGLERAARNTIYF

V gene: TRBV28
D gene: -
J gene: TRBJ2-1
clone size: -
CDR3 length: 17
CDR3 DNA: TGTGCCAGCCCTGCGAGCGGGCTCTCAAGCTCCTACAATGAGCAGTTCTTC
CDR3 protein: CASPASGLSSSYNEQFF

V gene: TRBV29-1
D gene: -
J gene: TRBJ2-2
clone size: many
CDR3 length: 16
CDR3 DNA: TGCAGCGTTCTCACCCCAGGGCAGGGTGGAACCGGGGAGCTGTTTTTT
CDR3 protein: CSVLTPGQGGTGELFF

V gene: TRBV27
D gene: TRBD2
J gene: TRBJ2-1
clone size: many
CDR3 length: 16
CDR3 DNA: TGTGCCAGCAGTTTACTACTAGCGGGAGGGGTCAATGAGCAGTTCTTC
CDR3 protein: CASSLLLAGGVNEQFF

V gene: TRBV27
D gene: -
J gene: TRBJ1-2
clone size: many
CDR3 length: 14
CDR3 DNA: TGTGCCAGCGGGAGAGGGAACTTTAACTATGGCTACACCTTC
CDR3 protein: CASGRGNFNYGYTF

V gene: TRBV5-1
D gene: TRBD2
J gene: TRBJ2-7
clone size: few
CDR3 length: 18
CDR3 DNA: TGCGCCAGCAGTCTACCGGGACTAGCGGGAGGAAAGGTTTACGAGCAGTACTTC
CDR3 protein: CASSLPGLAGGKVYEQYF

V gene: TRBV2
D gene: -
J gene: TRBJ2-3
clone size: many
CDR3 length: 14
CDR3 DNA: TGTGCCAGGACAACAGGCCCCCGCACAGATACGCAGTATTTT
CDR3 protein: CARTTGPRTDTQYF

V gene: TRBV30
D gene: -
J gene: TRBJ2-7
clone size: many
CDR3 length: 11
CDR3 DNA: TGTGCCTGGAGCGTGGACTACGAGCAGTACTTC
CDR3 protein: CAWSVDYEQYF

V gene: TRBV20-1
D gene: -
J gene: TRBJ1-1
clone size: -
CDR3 length: 13
CDR3 DNA: TGCAGTGCTAGACGTACATTGAACACTGAAGCTTTCTTT
CDR3 protein: CSARRTLNTEAFF

V gene: TRBV30
D gene: -
J gene: TRBJ2-7
clone size: many
CDR3 length: 13
CDR3 DNA: TGTGCCTGGACTCTGGCAGGGAGCTACGAGCAGTACTTC
CDR3 protein: CAWTLAGSYEQYF

V gene: TRBV11-2
D gene: -
J gene: TRBJ2-7
clone size: many
CDR3 length: 14
CDR3 DNA: TGTGCCAGCAGCTTAGACAGGGTTTCCTACGAGCAGTACTTC
CDR3 protein: CASSLDRVSYEQYF

V gene: TRBV20-1
D gene: TRBD2
J gene: TRBJ2-7
clone size: many
CDR3 length: 13
CDR3 DNA: TGCAGTGCGCGGCGGGAGGGCTTGAACGAGCAGTACTTC
CDR3 protein: CSARREGLNEQYF

V gene: TRBV5-8
D gene: -
J gene: TRBJ2-1
clone size: many
CDR3 length: 11
CDR3 DNA: TGTGCCAGCAGCGTTTGGGAGGAGCAGTTCTTC
CDR3 protein: CASSVWEEQFF

V gene: TRBV7-2
D gene: -
J gene: TRBJ2-5
clone size: many
CDR3 length: 13
CDR3 DNA: TGTGCCAACTTACTAGGGGTGTCAGAGACCCAGTACTTC
CDR3 protein: CANLLGVSETQYF

V gene: TRBV20-1
D gene: TRBD2
J gene: TRBJ2-3
clone size: many
CDR3 length: 17
CDR3 DNA: TGCAGTGCTAGAGATGGGCTAGCGGGAGGTCGCACAGATACGCAGTATTTT
CDR3 protein: CSARDGLAGGRTDTQYF

V gene: TRBV19
D gene: -
J gene: TRBJ2-2
clone size: few
CDR3 length: 16
CDR3 DNA: TGTGCCAGTATCAATTTAGGAGGACCGAACACCGGGGAGCTGTTTTTT
CDR3 protein: CASINLGGPNTGELFF

V gene: TRBV13
D gene: TRBD2
J gene: TRBJ2-7
clone size: many
CDR3 length: 14
CDR3 DNA: TGTGCCAGCAGACGGGGGGTTCATCCATACGAGCAGTACTTC
CDR3 protein: CASRRGVHPYEQYF

V gene: TRBV27
D gene: TRBD2
J gene: TRBJ2-1
clone size: -
CDR3 length: 15
CDR3 DNA: TGTGCCAGCAGTGACGGGACTAGCGGTGACAATGAGCAGTTCTTC
CDR3 protein: CASSDGTSGDNEQFF

V gene: TRBV12-3/TRBV12-4
D gene: -
J gene: TRBJ1-1
clone size: -
CDR3 length: 14
CDR3 DNA: TGTGCCAGCAGTTTAGGAGGTTCCTTCACTGAAGCTTTCTTT
CDR3 protein: CASSLGGSFTEAFF